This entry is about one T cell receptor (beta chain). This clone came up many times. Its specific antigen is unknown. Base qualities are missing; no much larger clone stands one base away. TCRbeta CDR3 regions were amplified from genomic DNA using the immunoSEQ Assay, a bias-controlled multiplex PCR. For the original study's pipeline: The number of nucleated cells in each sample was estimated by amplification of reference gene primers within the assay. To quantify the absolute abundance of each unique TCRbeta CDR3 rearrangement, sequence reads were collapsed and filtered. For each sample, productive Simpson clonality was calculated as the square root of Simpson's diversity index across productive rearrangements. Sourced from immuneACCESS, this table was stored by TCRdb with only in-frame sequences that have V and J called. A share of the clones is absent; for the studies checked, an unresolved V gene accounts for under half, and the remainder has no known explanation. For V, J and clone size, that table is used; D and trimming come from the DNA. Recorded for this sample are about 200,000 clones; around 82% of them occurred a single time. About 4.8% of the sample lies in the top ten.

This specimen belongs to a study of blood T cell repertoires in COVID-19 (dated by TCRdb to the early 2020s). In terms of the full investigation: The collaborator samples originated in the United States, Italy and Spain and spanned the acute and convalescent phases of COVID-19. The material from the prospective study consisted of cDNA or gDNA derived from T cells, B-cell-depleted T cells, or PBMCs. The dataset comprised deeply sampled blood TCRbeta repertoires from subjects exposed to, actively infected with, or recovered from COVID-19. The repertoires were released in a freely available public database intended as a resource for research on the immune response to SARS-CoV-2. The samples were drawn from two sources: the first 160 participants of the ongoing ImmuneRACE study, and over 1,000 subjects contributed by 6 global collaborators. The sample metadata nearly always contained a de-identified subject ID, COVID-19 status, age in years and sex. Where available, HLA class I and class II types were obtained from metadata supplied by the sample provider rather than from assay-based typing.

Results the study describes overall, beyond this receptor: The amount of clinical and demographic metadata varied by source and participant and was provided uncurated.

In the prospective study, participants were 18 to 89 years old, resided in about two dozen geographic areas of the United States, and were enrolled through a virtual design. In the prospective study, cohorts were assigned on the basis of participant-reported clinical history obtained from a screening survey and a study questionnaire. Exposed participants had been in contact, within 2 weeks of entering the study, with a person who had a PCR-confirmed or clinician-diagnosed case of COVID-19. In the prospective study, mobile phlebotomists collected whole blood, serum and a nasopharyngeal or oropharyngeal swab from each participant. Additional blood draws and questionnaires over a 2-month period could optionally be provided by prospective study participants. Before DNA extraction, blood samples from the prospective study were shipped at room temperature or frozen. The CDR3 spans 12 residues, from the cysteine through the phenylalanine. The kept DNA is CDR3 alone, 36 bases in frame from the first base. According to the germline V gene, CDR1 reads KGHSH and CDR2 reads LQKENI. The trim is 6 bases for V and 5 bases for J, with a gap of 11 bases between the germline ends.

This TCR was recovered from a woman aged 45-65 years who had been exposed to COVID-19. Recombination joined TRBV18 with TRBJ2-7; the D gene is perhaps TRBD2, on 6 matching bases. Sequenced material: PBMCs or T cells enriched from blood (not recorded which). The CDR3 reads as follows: CASSGLHHEQYF. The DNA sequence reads TGTGCCAGCTCGGGACTTCACCACGAGCAGTACTTC. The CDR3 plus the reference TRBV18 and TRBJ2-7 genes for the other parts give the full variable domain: NAGVMQNPRHLVRRRGQEARLRCSPMKGHSHVYWYRQLPEEGLKFMVYLQKENIIDESGMPKERFSAEFPKEGPSILRIQQVVRGDSAAYFCASSGLHHEQYFGPGTRLTVT.